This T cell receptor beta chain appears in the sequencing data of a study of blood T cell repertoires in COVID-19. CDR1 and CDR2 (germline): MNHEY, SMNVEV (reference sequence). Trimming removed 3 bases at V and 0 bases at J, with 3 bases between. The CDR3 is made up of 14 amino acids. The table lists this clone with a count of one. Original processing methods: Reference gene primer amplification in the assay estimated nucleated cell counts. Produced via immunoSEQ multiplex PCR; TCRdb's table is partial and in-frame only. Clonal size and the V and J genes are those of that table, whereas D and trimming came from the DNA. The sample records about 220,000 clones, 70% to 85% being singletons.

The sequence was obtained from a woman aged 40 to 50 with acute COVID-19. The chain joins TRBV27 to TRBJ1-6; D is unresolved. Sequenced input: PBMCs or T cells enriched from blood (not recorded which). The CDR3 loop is CASSFSSYNSPLHF. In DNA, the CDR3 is TGTGCCAGCAGTTTCAGCTCCTATAATTCACCCCTCCACTTT.